This note documents a single TCR beta chain sequence. No antigen is known for it. The sample originates from a study of T cell repertoires in cytomegalovirus infection. TCRdb reanalysed the reads using MiXCR and keeps one entry per CDR3 protein. Of some 440,000 distinct CDR3 sequences in the sample, approximately 31% were seen once. General observations from the study: Dominating the ex vivo response were HLA-C-restricted CMV-specific TCR beta clonotypes. Pooled public TCR beta family frequency picked out CMV carriers with the relevant HLA.

Germline CDR1 and CDR2: SGHVT and SQSDAQ. The CDR3 is 12 amino acids. Trimming took 10 bases from V and 4 from J, leaving 11 bases between them. This sequence joins TRBV7-4 and TRBJ2-1, with a tentative D call TRBD2 (5 bases). This TCR was recovered from a human donor in good health (CMV status not recorded). Some clones in this sample may be carry-over from other donors' samples. Sequenced input: PBMCs. CDR3 coding DNA: TGTGCCACGTGGACTTCATACAATGAGCAGTTCTTC. This encodes CATWTSYNEQFF.